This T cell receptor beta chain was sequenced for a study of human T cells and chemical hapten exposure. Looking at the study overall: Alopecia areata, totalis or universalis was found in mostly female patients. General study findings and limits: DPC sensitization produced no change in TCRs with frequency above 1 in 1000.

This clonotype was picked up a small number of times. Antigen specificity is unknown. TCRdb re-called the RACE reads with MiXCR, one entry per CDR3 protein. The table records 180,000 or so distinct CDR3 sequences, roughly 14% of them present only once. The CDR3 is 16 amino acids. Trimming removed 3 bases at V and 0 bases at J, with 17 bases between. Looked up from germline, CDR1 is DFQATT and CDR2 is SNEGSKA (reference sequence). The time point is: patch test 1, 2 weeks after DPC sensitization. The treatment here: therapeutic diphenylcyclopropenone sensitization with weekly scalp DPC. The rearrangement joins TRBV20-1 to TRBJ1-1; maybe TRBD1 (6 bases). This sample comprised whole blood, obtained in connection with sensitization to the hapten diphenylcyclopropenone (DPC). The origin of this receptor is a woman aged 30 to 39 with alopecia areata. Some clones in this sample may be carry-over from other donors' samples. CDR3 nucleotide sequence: TGCAGTGCTAGTGGGGGGGCCCTACCTATGAACACTGAAGCTTTCTTT. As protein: CSASGGALPMNTEAFF.